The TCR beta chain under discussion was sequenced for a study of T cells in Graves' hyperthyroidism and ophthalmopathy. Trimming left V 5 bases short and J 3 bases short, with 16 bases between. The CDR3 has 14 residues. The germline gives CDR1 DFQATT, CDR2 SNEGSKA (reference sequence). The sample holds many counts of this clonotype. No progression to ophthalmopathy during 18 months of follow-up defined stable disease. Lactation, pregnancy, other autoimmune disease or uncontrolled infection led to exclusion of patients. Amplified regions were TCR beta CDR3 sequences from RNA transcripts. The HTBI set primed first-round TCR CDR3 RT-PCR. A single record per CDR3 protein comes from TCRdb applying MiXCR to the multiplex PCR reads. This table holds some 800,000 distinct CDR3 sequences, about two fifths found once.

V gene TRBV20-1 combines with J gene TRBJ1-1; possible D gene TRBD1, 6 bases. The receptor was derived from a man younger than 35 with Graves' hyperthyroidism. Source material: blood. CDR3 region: CSAVTGTHHTEAFF. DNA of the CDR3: TGCAGTGCTGTGACCGGGACACACCACACTGAAGCTTTCTTT.